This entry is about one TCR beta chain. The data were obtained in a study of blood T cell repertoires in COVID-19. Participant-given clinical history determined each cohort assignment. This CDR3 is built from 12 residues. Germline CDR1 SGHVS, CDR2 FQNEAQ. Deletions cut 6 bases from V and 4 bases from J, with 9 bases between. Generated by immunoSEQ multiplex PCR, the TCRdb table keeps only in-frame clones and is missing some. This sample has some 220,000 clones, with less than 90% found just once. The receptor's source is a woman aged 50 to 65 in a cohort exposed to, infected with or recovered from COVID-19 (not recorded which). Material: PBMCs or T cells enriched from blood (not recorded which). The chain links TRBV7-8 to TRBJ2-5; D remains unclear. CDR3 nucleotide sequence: TGTGCCAGCAGAAAAGTCGGAGAGACCCAGTACTTC. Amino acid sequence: CASRKVGETQYF. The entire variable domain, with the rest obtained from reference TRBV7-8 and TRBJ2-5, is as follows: GAGVSQSPRYKVAKRGQDVALRCDPISGHVSLFWYQQALGQGPEFLTYFQNEAQLDKSGLPSDRFFAERPEGSVSTLKIQRTQQEDSAVYLCASRKVGETQYFGPGTRLLVL.